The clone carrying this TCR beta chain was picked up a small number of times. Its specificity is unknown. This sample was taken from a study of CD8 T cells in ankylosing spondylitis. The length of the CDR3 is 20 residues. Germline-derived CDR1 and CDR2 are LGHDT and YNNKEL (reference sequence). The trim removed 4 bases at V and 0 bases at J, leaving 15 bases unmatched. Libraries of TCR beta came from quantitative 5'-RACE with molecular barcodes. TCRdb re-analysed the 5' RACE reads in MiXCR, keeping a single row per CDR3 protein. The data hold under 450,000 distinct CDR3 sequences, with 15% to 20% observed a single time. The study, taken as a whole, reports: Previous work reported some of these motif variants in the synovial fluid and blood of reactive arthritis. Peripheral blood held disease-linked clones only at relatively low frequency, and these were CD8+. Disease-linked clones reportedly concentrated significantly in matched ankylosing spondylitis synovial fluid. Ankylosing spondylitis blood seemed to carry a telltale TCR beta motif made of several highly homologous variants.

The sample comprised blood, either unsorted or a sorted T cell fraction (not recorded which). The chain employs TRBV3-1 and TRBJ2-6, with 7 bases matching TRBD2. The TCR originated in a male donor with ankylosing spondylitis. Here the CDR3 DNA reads TGTGCCAGCAGCCTCGGGGGGAGTCTAGCGTCATACTCTGGGGCCAACGTCCTGACTTTC. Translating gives CASSLGGSLASYSGANVLTF.